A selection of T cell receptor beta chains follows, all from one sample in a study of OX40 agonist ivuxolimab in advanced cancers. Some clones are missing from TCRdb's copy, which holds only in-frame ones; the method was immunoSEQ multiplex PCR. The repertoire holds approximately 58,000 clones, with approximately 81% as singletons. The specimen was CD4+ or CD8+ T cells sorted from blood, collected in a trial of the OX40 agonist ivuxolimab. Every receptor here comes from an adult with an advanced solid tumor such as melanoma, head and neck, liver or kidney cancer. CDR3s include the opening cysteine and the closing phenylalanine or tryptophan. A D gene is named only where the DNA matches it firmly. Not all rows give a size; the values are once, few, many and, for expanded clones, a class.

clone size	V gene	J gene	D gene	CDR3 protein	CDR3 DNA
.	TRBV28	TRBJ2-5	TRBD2	CASSPWTSGREETQYF	TGTGCCAGCAGTCCCTGGACTAGCGGGAGGGAAGAGACCCAGTACTTC
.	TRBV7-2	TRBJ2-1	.	CASSSSRRGFFNSYNEQFF	TGTGCCAGCAGCTCCTCCCGGCGGGGTTTTTTCAACTCCTACAATGAGCAGTTCTTC
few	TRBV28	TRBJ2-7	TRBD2	CASSLRLAGEISYEQYF	TGTGCCAGCAGTCTCCGACTAGCGGGGGAGATCTCCTACGAGCAGTACTTC
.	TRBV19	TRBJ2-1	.	CASSPTLGNEQFF	TGTGCCAGTAGCCCGACTCTTGGCAATGAGCAGTTCTTC
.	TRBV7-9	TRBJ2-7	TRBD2	CASSLPRTSGRISYEQYF	TGTGCCAGCAGCTTACCAAGGACTAGCGGGAGGATCTCCTACGAGCAGTACTTC
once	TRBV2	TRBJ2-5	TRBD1	CASSEALGQVWETQYF	TGTGCCAGCAGTGAAGCCTTGGGACAGGTCTGGGAGACCCAGTACTTC
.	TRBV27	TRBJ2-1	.	CASSLGLPRESFF	TGTGCCAGCAGTCTCGGGCTACCACGGGAGTCGTTCTTC
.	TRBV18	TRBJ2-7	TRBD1	CASSRSGGAVENEQYF	TGTGCCAGCTCTCGGTCAGGGGGCGCGGTGGAAAACGAGCAGTACTTC
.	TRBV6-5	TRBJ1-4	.	CATRRGGVEKLFF	TGTGCCACCCGGAGGGGGGGAGTGGAAAAACTGTTTTTT
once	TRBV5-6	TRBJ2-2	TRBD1	CASSLNLRTGGHGELFF	TGTGCCAGCAGCTTAAACCTACGGACAGGGGGCCACGGGGAGCTGTTTTTT
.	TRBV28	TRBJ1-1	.	CASRALGKTEAFF	TGTGCCAGTCGGGCTCTCGGGAAGACTGAAGCTTTCTTT